Listed below are T cell receptor beta chains from one sample, sequenced in a study of blood T cells in healthy people across ages. Each CDR3 protein is one row after TCRdb ran MiXCR on the 5' RACE reads. The data show approximately 800,000 distinct CDR3 sequences, approximately 67% seen once. The sequenced material came from blood. The receptors shown here come from a man aged 25-45 years in good health. The CDR3 runs from the conserved cysteine through the conserved F or W. A D gene is named only where the DNA matches it firmly. The size of a clone is reported for some rows only, either as once, few or many, or as a class for expanded clones.

v_call,j_call,cdr3_length,d_call,clone_size,cdr3_nt,cdr3_aa
TRBV29-1,TRBJ2-5,12,-,-,TGCGCGCAGGGGGGGCCTTACAATGAGCAGTACTTC,CAQGGPYNEQYF
TRBV29-1,TRBJ2-3,14,TRBD1,-,TGCAGCGTCGCCCGGGACAGAAGCACAGATACGCAGTATTTT,CSVARDRSTDTQYF
TRBV15,TRBJ2-6,15,-,-,TGTGCCACCAGCAGCGACAGTTCCGGGGCCAACGTCCTGACTTTC,CATSSDSSGANVLTF
TRBV9,TRBJ2-1,15,TRBD1,-,TGTGCCAGCAGCGCCCAGGGGGCGGACGTCGATGAGCAGTTCTTC,CASSAQGADVDEQFF
TRBV6-5,TRBJ1-5,15,-,few,TGTGCCAGCAGTTACTCGCCGGGGGACAATCAGCCCCAGCATTTT,CASSYSPGDNQPQHF
TRBV27,TRBJ2-7,15,-,few,TGTGCCAGCAGTGCCCCCGGGACTGGGATGGAGGCTCAGTACTTC,CASSAPGTGMEAQYF
TRBV20-1,TRBJ2-7,13,-,few,TGCAGTCCGTCGGCCGAGTCGGCGAGGGAGCAGTACTTC,CSPSAESAREQYF
TRBV9,TRBJ2-3,16,-,-,TGTGCCAGCAGCGCTAGCTTTGGCGGAATTACAGATACGCAGTATTTT,CASSASFGGITDTQYF
TRBV28,TRBJ1-2,14,TRBD1,-,TGTGCCAGCAATCGACAGGGGGAGGACTATGGCTACACCTTC,CASNRQGEDYGYTF
TRBV9,TRBJ2-7,15,TRBD1,-,TGTGCCAGCAGCTTAACCGGGACAGGGTGGTACGAGCAGTACTTC,CASSLTGTGWYEQYF
TRBV5-1,TRBJ1-1,15,-,once,TGCGCCAGCAGCTTGGATCTGAGCCTGAACACTGAAGCTTTCTTT,CASSLDLSLNTEAFF
TRBV6-1,TRBJ2-7,18,-,-,TGTGCCAGCAGAGCCGGGACACACACGGGGGCTAAAGGCTACGAGCAGTACTTC,CASRAGTHTGAKGYEQYF
TRBV7-3,TRBJ2-1,16,TRBD2,once,TGTGCCAGCAGCTTATTGCCCGGGGGGGCTCAGAATGAGCAGTTCTTC,CASSLLPGGAQNEQFF
TRBV5-1,TRBJ2-3,17,-,-,TGCGCCAGCAGCTTGGCTGGGACACCCAAAGGGACAGATACGCAGTATTTT,CASSLAGTPKGTDTQYF
TRBV12-5,TRBJ2-3,15,-,-,TGTGCTAGTGGTTTGTCCCTAGGGGGAACAGATACGCAGTATTTT,CASGLSLGGTDTQYF
TRBV7-2,TRBJ2-5,17,TRBD2,-,TGTGCCAGCAGCTTAGAAGTGGCGGGGGGCCTACAAGAGACCCAGTACTTC,CASSLEVAGGLQETQYF
TRBV12-3/TRBV12-4,TRBJ1-2,15,-,-,TGTGCCAGCAGTTTGTGGGGAATCGGGGACTATGGCTACACCTTC,CASSLWGIGDYGYTF
TRBV4-3,TRBJ1-1,17,-,-,TGCGCCAGCAGCCAACGTAGGGAAGGGTTGAGGGACACTGAAGCTTTCTTT,CASSQRREGLRDTEAFF
TRBV6-2/TRBV6-3,TRBJ2-7,15,-,-,TGTGCCACTATGGGAGGCTCGGGGTTACGCTACGAGCAGTACTTC,CATMGGSGLRYEQYF
TRBV7-9,TRBJ2-1,12,-,few,TGTGCCAGCAGCTTAGAATCCCGACGGCGGTTCTTC,CASSLESRRRFF
TRBV12-3/TRBV12-4,TRBJ1-1,15,-,few,TGTGCCAGCAGACGTGGGGTCAGCACGGTCACTGAAGCTTTCTTT,CASRRGVSTVTEAFF
TRBV12-3/TRBV12-4,TRBJ2-1,12,-,-,TGTGCCGGCAGTCGCCAAGCCTATGAGCAGTTCTTC,CAGSRQAYEQFF
TRBV10-3,TRBJ2-2,14,-,-,TGTGCCATCAGTGCGCTACCCAACACCGGGGAGCTGTTTTTT,CAISALPNTGELFF
TRBV7-2,TRBJ1-1,13,-,once,TGTGCCAGCAGCTCTATGGAAAACACTGAAGCTTTCTTT,CASSSMENTEAFF
TRBV7-2,TRBJ2-7,13,-,-,TGTGCCAGCAGCTTCGAGTTCGGAGACGAGCAGTACTTC,CASSFEFGDEQYF
TRBV28,TRBJ2-7,14,-,-,TGTGCCAGCAGTTTGGGGGCCAAGTCTTACGAGCAGTACTTC,CASSLGAKSYEQYF
TRBV6-2/TRBV6-3,TRBJ2-7,15,-,-,TGTGCCAGCAGTCCCCCTTCCGGGACCGCGGGCGAGCAGTACTTC,CASSPPSGTAGEQYF
TRBV6-6,TRBJ2-7,14,-,-,TGTGCGAGCAGACCACAGGGCGCGGCCTACGAGCAGTACTTC,CASRPQGAAYEQYF
TRBV12-3/TRBV12-4,TRBJ2-7,11,-,-,TGTGCCAGCAGGGCCGCGGGGGCCCAGTACTTC,CASRAAGAQYF